This entry describes one TCR beta chain. This record comes from a study of blood T cell repertoires in COVID-19. Clones were read by immunoSEQ multiplex PCR, and TCRdb kept only the in-frame ones, dropping some. The table has a few hundred thousand clones, over 65% seen once. Germline lookup yields CDR1 MGHRA and CDR2 YSYEKL. With 1 base removed from V and 2 bases from J, the gap between germline ends came to 14 bases. This CDR3 comprises 16 residues. The receptor comes from a man in his 60s who had recovered from COVID-19. The rearrangement links TRBV4-1 to TRBJ1-2; D possibly corresponds to TRBD1 (6 bases). Sequenced material: peripheral blood. As DNA, the CDR3 is TGCGCCAGCAGCCAAGTGGGGCAGGGGACAAACTATGGCTACACCTTC. Protein product: CASSQVGQGTNYGYTF.